The 11 T cell receptor beta chains reported below all come from one sample, sequenced in a study of cytomegalovirus exposure and HLA in healthy donors. The PCR had 60 Vbeta and 13 Jbeta primers. The assay was immunoSEQ multiplex PCR, and TCRdb's table has in-frame clones only and misses some. The sample holds approximately 45,000 clones. Sequencing used PBMCs. The receptors come from a male donor in good health and CMV-seronegative.

The V call is TRBV5-6, the J call TRBJ2-5, with a weak D call TRBD2 (6 bases). V was shortened by 2 bases and J by 5 bases, with 10 bases between the two germline ends. The CDR3 extends over 13 amino acids. The V gene's germline CDR1 is SGHDT and CDR2 YYEEEE. The CDR3 loop reads CASSFTGVETQYF. The CDR3 DNA sequence: TGTGCCAGCAGCTTCACGGGAGTGGAGACCCAGTACTTC.

The chain is built from TRBV6-6 and TRBJ1-2, with D unresolved. This CDR3 is 13 amino acids long. V was shortened by 7 bases and J by 4 bases, with 13 bases between the two germline ends. Germline CDR1 and CDR2: MNHNY and SVGAGI (reference sequence). CDR3 sequence: CASTPRYGYGYTF. The CDR3 DNA follows: TGTGCCAGCACCCCTAGGTACGGCTATGGCTACACCTTC.

The chain couples TRBV18 to TRBJ1-3; the D is unclear. The CDR3 spans 16 residues. Trimming took off 3 bases at V and 6 bases at J, with 18 bases between the two ends. Germline V gene lookup returns CDR1 KGHSH and CDR2 LQKENI. Here the CDR3 reads CASSPAAIDGVNTIYF. CDR3 sequence (DNA): TGTGCCAGCTCACCGGCCGCGATAGACGGGGTAAACACCATATATTTT.

The V and J genes are TRBV19 and TRBJ2-2; 9 nucleotides line up with TRBD1. The V gene end was trimmed by 3 bases and the J gene end by 2 bases; junction bases not matched to a gene: 4. The CDR3 totals 16 residues. In germline, CDR1 is LNHDA, CDR2 SQIVND (reference sequence). CDR3 in amino acids: CASSMGQGFNTGELFF. The CDR3 DNA reads as TGTGCCAGTAGTATGGGACAGGGTTTTAACACCGGGGAGCTGTTTTTT.

This chain uses TRBV27 with TRBJ2-7; D might be TRBD1 (6 bases). Looked up from germline, CDR1 is MNHEY and CDR2 is SMNVEV (reference sequence). V lost 2 bases to trimming and J lost 6 bases, with 17 bases between them. There are 15 residues in the CDR3. The CDR3 sequence: CASSLREGQWTEQYF. The CDR3, as DNA: TGTGCCAGCAGTTTACGAGAGGGACAATGGACCGAGCAGTACTTC.

The chain recombines TRBV6-1 with TRBJ1-3; D is possibly TRBD1 (6 bases). This CDR3 is built from 15 residues. V shed 4 bases and J shed 10 bases, with 20 bases lying between them. Germline loops: CDR1 MNHNS, CDR2 SASEGT. As DNA, the CDR3 is TGTGCCAGCAGTGCGGACAGCCCTTTTGGAGGAACCATATATTTT. Protein sequence: CASSADSPFGGTIYF.

The rearrangement uses TRBV28 and TRBJ2-7, with no clear D. V lost 5 bases, J lost 6 bases, and 8 bases lay in between. Germline CDR1 is MDHEN and CDR2 is SYDVKM. The CDR3 covers 11 residues. CDR3 in amino acids: CASSPSLEQYF. The CDR3, as DNA: TGTGCCAGCAGTCCCTCTCTCGAGCAGTACTTC.

V gene TRBV9 combines with J gene TRBJ2-1; 10 nucleotides match TRBD2. J lost 3 bases, V lost 5 bases, and 8 bases had no gene match. This CDR3 is 16 amino acids long. The germline V gene encodes CDR1 SGDLS and CDR2 YYNGEE. The CDR3 DNA sequence: TGTGCCAGCAGTCCTAGCGGGAGAAAGGGCTACAATGAGCAGTTCTTC. Its translation: CASSPSGRKGYNEQFF.

The genes are TRBV6-1 and TRBJ1-5; D is undetermined. The CDR3 contains 15 residues. Looked up from germline, CDR1 is MNHNS and CDR2 is SASEGT. Trimming took 6 bases from V and 0 from J, leaving 12 bases between them. The CDR3 loop reads CASSPGVHSNQPQHF. The CDR3 DNA is TGTGCCAGCAGCCCGGGAGTCCATAGCAATCAGCCCCAGCATTTT.

The chain joins TRBV7-2 to TRBJ1-1, with 7 nucleotides matching TRBD1. CDR3 size: 14 residues. The ends lost 1 base at V and 4 bases at J; junction bases unmatched: 3. CDR1 is SGHTA and CDR2 is FQGNSA in the germline V gene. The DNA of the CDR3 is TGTGCCAGCAGCTTAGACAGGGGAGGCACTGAAGCTTTCTTT. Translated, it gives CASSLDRGGTEAFF.

The chain uses TRBV7-8 and TRBJ2-7, with 8 bases fitting TRBD2. There are 17 residues in the CDR3. Germline lookup yields CDR1 SGHVS and CDR2 FQNEAQ. V lost 5 bases, J lost 3 bases, and 15 bases stayed unmatched. The CDR3 protein is CASSAGGGVAGIYEQYF. The CDR3, as DNA: TGTGCCAGCAGCGCCGGAGGGGGGGTAGCGGGAATCTACGAGCAGTACTTC.